This entry lists 6 T cell receptor beta chains sequenced from one sample in a study of blood T cell repertoires in COVID-19. Data came from immunoSEQ multiplex PCR; TCRdb stores just in-frame clones and leaves some out. The sample contains 150,000 to 250,000 clones, roughly 92% of which appear only once. Sequenced sample: peripheral blood. These receptors all stem from a man under 40 with COVID-19, enrolled during active disease.

V gene TRBV19 combines with J gene TRBJ2-3, with TRBD1 matching over 10 bases. CDR1 and CDR2 from the germline V gene are LNHDA and SQIVND (reference sequence). Trimming removed 4 bases from V and 3 bases from J; junction bases left unmatched: 4. The CDR3 extends over 15 amino acids. CDR3 in amino acids: CASSTRTGGTDTQYF. In DNA, the CDR3 is TGTGCCAGTAGTACCAGGACAGGGGGGACAGATACGCAGTATTTT.

V is TRBV5-1 and J is TRBJ2-5, with 9 bases aligning to TRBD2. With V trimmed by 0 bases and J by 4 bases, 1 base remained unmatched. The CDR3 runs to 14 residues. Per germline, CDR1 SGHRS and CDR2 YFSETQ. CDR3 loop: CASSLVSGGETQYF. CDR3 in DNA: TGCGCCAGCAGCTTGGTTAGCGGGGGAGAGACCCAGTACTTC.

This clone appeared a single time. This chain connects TRBV3-1 (or the pseudogene TRBV3-2) to TRBJ1-1; tentatively, D is TRBD1 (6 bases). This CDR3 comprises 14 residues. CDR1 is LGHDT, CDR2 YNNKEL, per germline (reference sequence). Deletions cut 1 base from V and 6 bases from J, with 12 bases between. The CDR3: CASSQAQGLSEAFF. CDR3 DNA: TGTGCCAGCAGCCAAGCTCAGGGGCTGTCTGAAGCTTTCTTT.

V gene TRBV27 combines with J gene TRBJ2-1, with 13 bases that match TRBD2. After removal of 2 bases from V and 0 bases from J, the junction contained 4 bases not matched to a gene. The length of the CDR3 is 18 residues. CDR1 MNHEY and CDR2 SMNVEV come from the germline V gene (reference sequence). CDR3 amino acids: CASSLVTSGGSSYNEQFF. The CDR3 nucleotides read TGTGCCAGCAGTTTAGTGACTAGCGGGGGGAGCTCCTACAATGAGCAGTTCTTC.

V usage is TRBV10-3 and J usage is TRBJ2-7, with 7 bases identical to TRBD1. V trimming: 6 bases; J trimming: 1 base; junction bases outside the gene matches: 6. Germline assignment: CDR1 ENHRY and CDR2 SYGVKD. The CDR3 is 14 residues long. DNA for the CDR3: TGTGCCATCAGCGAAAGGGACAGATCCTACGAGCAGTACTTC. Protein product: CAISERDRSYEQYF.

V usage is TRBV7-9 and J usage is TRBJ2-5, with TRBD1 as a possible D gene (6 bases). The CDR3 consists of 13 residues. Germline V gene sequence: CDR1 SEHNR, CDR2 FQNEAQ (reference sequence). V gave up 5 bases and J gave up 5 bases, with 12 bases separating them. Here the CDR3 DNA reads TGTGCCAGCAGCCCGACAGGCGTGGAGACCCAGTACTTC. This translates into CASSPTGVETQYF.